This T cell receptor beta chain emerged from a study of T cells expressing NK-cell markers. Germline V lookup: CDR1 SQVTM, CDR2 ANQGSEA. The CDR3 has 12 amino acids. The authors made TCR beta cDNA libraries by 5'RACE template switching. This switching added a universal primer site and UMIs. After re-calling the 5' RACE reads, TCRdb lists one entry per CDR3 protein, DNA absent. This specimen shows 200,000 to 300,000 distinct CDR3 sequences; the ten leading clones hold about 0.4%. Notes on this clonotype: Its antigen is undetermined.

Study observations and caveats: More than five donors showed dominant NKG2C+ clonotypes comprising about 1.0-7.5% of their CD8+ T cells. No clear determination of HCMV specificity was made for expanded NKG2C+ T cell clones.

Sample: blood T cells: a sorted CD56 or NKG2C T cell subset, CD4+ or CD8+ T cells, or bulk PBMC T cells (not recorded which). V gene TRBV29-1 combines with J gene TRBJ2-2; TCRdb reports TRBD1, a call that lacks DNA to check it against. The receptor comes from a young man in good health. The CDR3: CSAPGGTGELFF.